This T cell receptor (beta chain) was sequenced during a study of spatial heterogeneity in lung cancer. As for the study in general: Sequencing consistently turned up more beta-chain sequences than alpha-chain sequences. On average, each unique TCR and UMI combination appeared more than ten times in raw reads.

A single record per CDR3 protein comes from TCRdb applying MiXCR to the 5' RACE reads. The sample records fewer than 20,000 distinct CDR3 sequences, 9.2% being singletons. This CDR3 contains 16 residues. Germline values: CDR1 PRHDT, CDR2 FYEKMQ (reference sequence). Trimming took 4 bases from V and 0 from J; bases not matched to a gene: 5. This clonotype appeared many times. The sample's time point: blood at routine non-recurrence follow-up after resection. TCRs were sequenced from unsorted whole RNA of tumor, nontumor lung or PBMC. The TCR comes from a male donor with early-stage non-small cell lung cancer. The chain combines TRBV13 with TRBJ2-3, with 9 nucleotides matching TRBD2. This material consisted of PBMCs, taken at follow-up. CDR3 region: CASSYPSGTSTDTQYF. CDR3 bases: TGTGCCAGCAGCTACCCTAGCGGGACCAGCACAGATACGCAGTATTTT.